Each of the 2 T cell receptor beta chains below was sequenced from the same sample in a study of T cell responses to AZD1222 COVID-19 vaccine. Assay: immunoSEQ multiplex PCR; the TCRdb copy retains only in-frame clones and omits some. The repertoire holds over 100,000 clones, with over 75% as singletons. Sample: peripheral blood, taken 28 days after the second AZD1222 dose. Receptor source: an adult who received the AZD1222 COVID-19 vaccine.

The rearrangement links TRBV7-9 to TRBJ2-5; unclear D gene. Looked up from germline, CDR1 is SEHNR and CDR2 is FQNEAQ (reference sequence). V was pared by 2 bases and J by 1 base, with 5 bases between. CDR3 length: 13 residues. CDR3 bases: TGTGCCAGCAGCTTAACGCCCCAAGAGACCCAGTACTTC. Its protein product is CASSLTPQETQYF. Based on the CDR3 plus reference TRBV7-9 and TRBJ2-5, the full variable domain is DTGVSQNPRHKITKRGQNVTFRCDPISEHNRLYWYRQTLGQGPEFLTYFQNEAQLEKSRLLSDRFSAERPKGSFSTLEIQRTEQGDSAMYLCASSLTPQETQYFGPGTRLLVL.

This clone is a singleton in its sample. This chain uses TRBV4-1 with TRBJ1-2; 8 bases match TRBD1. This CDR3 contains 17 residues. CDR1 MGHRA and CDR2 YSYEKL come from the germline V gene. The junction had 14 bases not matched to a gene; V was cut back by 0 bases and J by 8 bases. CDR3 sequence (DNA): TGCGCCAGCAGCCAAGACGAGAGGACAGGGATCACAAACGGCTACACCTTC. It specifies CASSQDERTGITNGYTF.